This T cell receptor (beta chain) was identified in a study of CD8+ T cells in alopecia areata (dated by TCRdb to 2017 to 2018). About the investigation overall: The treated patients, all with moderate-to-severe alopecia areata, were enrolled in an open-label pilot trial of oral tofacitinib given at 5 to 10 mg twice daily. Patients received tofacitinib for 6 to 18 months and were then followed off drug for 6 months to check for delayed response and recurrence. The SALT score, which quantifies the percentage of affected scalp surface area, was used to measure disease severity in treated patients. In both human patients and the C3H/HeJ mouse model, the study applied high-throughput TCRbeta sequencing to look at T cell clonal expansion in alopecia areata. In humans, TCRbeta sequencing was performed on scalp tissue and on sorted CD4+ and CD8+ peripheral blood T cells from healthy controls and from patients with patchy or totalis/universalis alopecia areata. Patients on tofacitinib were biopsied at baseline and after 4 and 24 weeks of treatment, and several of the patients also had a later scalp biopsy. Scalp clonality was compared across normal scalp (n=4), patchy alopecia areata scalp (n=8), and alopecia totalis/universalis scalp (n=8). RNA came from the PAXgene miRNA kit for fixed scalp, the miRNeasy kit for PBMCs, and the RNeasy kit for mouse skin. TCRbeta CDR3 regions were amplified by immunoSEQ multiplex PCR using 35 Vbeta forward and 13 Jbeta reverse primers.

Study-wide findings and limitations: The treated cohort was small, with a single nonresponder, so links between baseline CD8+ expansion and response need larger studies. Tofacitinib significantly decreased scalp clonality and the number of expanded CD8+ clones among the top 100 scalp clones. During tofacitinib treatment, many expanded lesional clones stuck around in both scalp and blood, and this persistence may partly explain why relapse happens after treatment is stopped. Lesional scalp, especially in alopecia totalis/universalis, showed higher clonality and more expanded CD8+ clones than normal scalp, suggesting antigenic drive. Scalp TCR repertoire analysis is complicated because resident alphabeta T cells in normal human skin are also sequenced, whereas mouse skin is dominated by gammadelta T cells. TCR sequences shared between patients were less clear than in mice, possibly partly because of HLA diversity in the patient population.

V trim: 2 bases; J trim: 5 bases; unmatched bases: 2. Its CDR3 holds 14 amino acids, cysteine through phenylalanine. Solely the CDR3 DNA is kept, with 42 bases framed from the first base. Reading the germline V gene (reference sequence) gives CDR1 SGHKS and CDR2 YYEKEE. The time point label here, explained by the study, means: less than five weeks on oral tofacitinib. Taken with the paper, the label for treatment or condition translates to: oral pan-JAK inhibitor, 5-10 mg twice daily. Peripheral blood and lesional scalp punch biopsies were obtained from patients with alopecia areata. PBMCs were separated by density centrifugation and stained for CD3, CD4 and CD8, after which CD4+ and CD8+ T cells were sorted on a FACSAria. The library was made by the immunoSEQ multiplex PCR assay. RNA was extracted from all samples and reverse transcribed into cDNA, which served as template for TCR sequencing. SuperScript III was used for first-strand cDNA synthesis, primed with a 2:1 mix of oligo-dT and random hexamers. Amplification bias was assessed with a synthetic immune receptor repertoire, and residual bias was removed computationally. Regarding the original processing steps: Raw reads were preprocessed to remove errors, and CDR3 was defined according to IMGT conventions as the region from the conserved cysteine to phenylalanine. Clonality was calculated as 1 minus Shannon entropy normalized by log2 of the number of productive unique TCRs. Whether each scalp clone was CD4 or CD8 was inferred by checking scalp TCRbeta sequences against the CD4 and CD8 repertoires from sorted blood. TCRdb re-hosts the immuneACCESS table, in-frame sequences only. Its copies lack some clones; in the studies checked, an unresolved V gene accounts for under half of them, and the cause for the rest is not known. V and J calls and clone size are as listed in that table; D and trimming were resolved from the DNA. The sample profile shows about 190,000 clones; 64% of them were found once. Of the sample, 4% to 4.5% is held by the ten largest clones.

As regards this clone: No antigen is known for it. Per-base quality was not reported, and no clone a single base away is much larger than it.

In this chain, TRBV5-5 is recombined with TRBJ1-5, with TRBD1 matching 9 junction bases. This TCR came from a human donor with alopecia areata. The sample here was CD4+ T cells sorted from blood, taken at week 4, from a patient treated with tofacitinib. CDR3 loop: CASSLRTGDQPQHF. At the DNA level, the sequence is TGTGCCAGCAGCTTACGGACAGGGGATCAGCCCCAGCATTTT. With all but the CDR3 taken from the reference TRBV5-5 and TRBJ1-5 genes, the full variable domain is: DAGVTQSPTHLIKTRGQQVTLRCSPISGHKSVSWYQQVLGQGPQFIFQYYEKEERGRGNFPDRFSARQFPNYSSELNVNALLLGDSALYLCASSLRTGDQPQHFGDGTRLSIL.